Listed below are T cell receptor beta chains from one sample, sequenced in a study of Ad26.COV2.S vaccination and SARS-CoV-2 variants. Here immunoSEQ multiplex PCR was the method, and the copy in TCRdb shows in-frame clones only, minus some. The sample lists under 400,000 clones; more than 75% were seen once. This specimen was peripheral blood, taken in a trial of Ad26.COV2.S vaccine versus placebo. These receptor sequences come from a person between 18 and 65 years old who received the Ad26.COV2.S COVID-19 vaccine or a placebo. CDR3s include the opening cysteine and the closing phenylalanine or tryptophan. The D gene is left open where the match is weak.

>TRBJ2-7|TRBV4-1|-
CASSQGMGDEQYF
>TRBJ2-3|TRBV19|TRBD1
CASSILGTASSDTQYF
>TRBJ2-7|TRBV3-1/TRBV3-2|-
CASSQGPRTVYEQYF
>TRBJ2-1|TRBV30|-
CAWKAAYNEQFF
>TRBJ1-5|TRBV30|-
CAWNPGGNQPQHF
>TRBJ2-1|TRBV11-2|-
CASSLNRDNEQFF
>TRBJ1-5|TRBV19|-
CASSPPRGGPQPQHF
>TRBJ1-3|TRBV7-8|TRBD1
CASSRSLRTGDDGNTIYF
>TRBJ1-1|TRBV4-1|-
CASSQDLGWTEAFF
>TRBJ2-7|TRBV5-8|-
CASSLGDGSYEQYF
>TRBJ2-5|TRBV27|-
CASSPIDGAVETQYF
>TRBJ1-2|TRBV6-5|-
CASSLALNYGYTF
>TRBJ2-1|TRBV9|-
CASSVAPRADEQFF
>TRBJ2-2|TRBV29-1|-
CSVLQWDTGELFF
>TRBJ2-3|TRBV6-2/TRBV6-3|TRBD2
CASSYSKSAGWSTDTQYF
>TRBJ1-5|TRBV6-5|-
CASSRRGGPVGPQHF
>TRBJ2-2|TRBV7-2|TRBD1
CASSSRTGSNTGELFF
>TRBJ2-1|TRBV9|TRBD2
CASSVGSGGYNEQFF
>TRBJ2-7|TRBV30|TRBD1
CAWSEDRAYEQYF
>TRBJ2-7|TRBV7-9|TRBD1
CASSATGGGYEQYF
>TRBJ1-2|TRBV27|-
CASSWDKDYGYTF
>TRBJ1-2|TRBV27|TRBD1
CASLGDRRTYGYTF
>TRBJ1-2|TRBV6-5|-
CASSFSGGSKGYTF
>TRBJ2-3|TRBV5-1|-
CASSWKDSTDTQYF
>TRBJ2-5|TRBV13|-
CASSSWGQQETQYF
>TRBJ1-2|TRBV27|-
CASSSTSNYGYTF
>TRBJ1-6|TRBV6-5|-
CASTRDGDNSPLHF